This TCR beta chain was profiled in a study of OX40 agonist ivuxolimab in advanced cancers. Autoimmune disease history or systemic immunosuppression disqualified patients. This clone has a single count. The antigen remains unidentified. Notes on the study in general: More expanded clones were seen, on average, in CD8+ T cells than in CD4+. The antigen specificity of the peripheral T cells (those that were expanded) was not determined. With doses of 0.1 to 3.0 mg/kg, CD4+ and CD8+ blood T cells had undergone clonal expansion by week 6.

Repertoires were generated with immunoSEQ multiplex PCR, while TCRdb's copy carries only in-frame clones and drops some. The data show 25,000 to 30,000 clones, around nine tenths seen once. The sequence came from an adult with an advanced solid tumor such as melanoma, head and neck, liver or kidney cancer. Sequencing was performed on CD4+ or CD8+ T cells sorted from blood, taken in a trial of the OX40 agonist ivuxolimab.

This CDR3 reads CASSYSGRFYEQYF. The CDR3 DNA follows: TGTGCCAGCAGTTACTCTGGCAGATTCTACGAGCAGTACTTC. J is TRBJ2-7 and V is TRBV6-5; D remains ambiguous. Germline V gene sequence: CDR1 MNHEY, CDR2 SVGAGI. The CDR3 loop spans 14 amino acids. V was shortened by 0 bases and J by 3 bases, with 9 bases between the two germline ends.